The 6 T cell receptor beta chains below all came from one sample that was sequenced in a study of identical twins. TCRdb re-called the 5' RACE reads through MiXCR, storing one row per CDR3 protein. The sample shows around 1.7 million distinct CDR3 sequences, less than 35% of them seen only once. Sequencing was carried out using cord blood. These receptors originate from a newborn girl in good health.

This chain uses TRBV3-1 with TRBJ1-1, with D unclear. The CDR3 totals 13 residues. V gave up 0 bases and J gave up 7 bases, with 9 bases separating them. Germline V gene data show CDR1 as LGHDT and CDR2 as YNNKEL (reference sequence). CDR3 region: CASSQDYLNEAFF. The DNA for the CDR3 is TGTGCCAGCAGCCAAGATTACCTGAATGAAGCTTTCTTT.

V gene TRBV12-3 or TRBV12-4 combines with J gene TRBJ1-2; TRBD1 might be the D (6 bases). The CDR3 is 13 amino acids. The V and J ends lost 6 bases and 8 bases respectively, with 16 bases between them. This chain's CDR3 is CASSYRAAYGYTF. CDR3 nucleotide sequence: TGTGCCAGCAGCTACAGGGCCGCTTACGGCTACACCTTC.

In regard to this clonotype: One base away lies a much larger clone, so this may be a sequencing read error. The chain has TRBV5-1 and TRBJ2-7; TRBD2 matches at 8 bases. The V segment lost 2 bases and the J segment 7 bases; nucleotides outside the gene matches: 8. CDR3 length equals 14 residues. The germline V gene has CDR1 SGHRS and CDR2 YFSETQ. As DNA, the CDR3 is TGCGCCAGCAGCTTATTACTAGCGGACAATGAGCAGTACTTC. Translating gives CASSLLLADNEQYF.

The V gene is TRBV6-2 or TRBV6-3, the J gene TRBJ1-2, with 8 bases aligning to TRBD1. The junction had 9 bases not matched to a gene; V was cut back by 6 bases and J by 6 bases. The germline V gene encodes CDR1 MNHEY and CDR2 SVGEGT. The CDR3 is 14 amino acids. The CDR3 DNA reads TGTGCCAGCAGGTCCCGGGACAGGTTTCATGGCTACACCTTC. Translated, it gives CASRSRDRFHGYTF.

V is TRBV12-3 or TRBV12-4 and J is TRBJ2-7, with 8 bases matching TRBD2. The trim removed 7 bases at V and 3 bases at J, leaving 14 bases unmatched. This CDR3 is 16 amino acids long. This CDR3 reads CASTLEGGLGGYEQYF. The CDR3 nucleotides are TGTGCCAGCACCCTAGAGGGGGGACTAGGGGGCTACGAGCAGTACTTC.

The CDR3 DNA reads TGCAGTGCCAAGACCCGGAGGGACACTGAAGCTTTCTTT. It encodes CSAKTRRDTEAFF. The gene calls are TRBV20-1 and TRBJ1-1; the D is unclear. Trimming removed 6 bases from V and 3 bases from J, with 14 bases in between. From germline, CDR1 is DFQATT and CDR2 SNEGSKA (reference sequence). CDR3 length equals 13 residues.